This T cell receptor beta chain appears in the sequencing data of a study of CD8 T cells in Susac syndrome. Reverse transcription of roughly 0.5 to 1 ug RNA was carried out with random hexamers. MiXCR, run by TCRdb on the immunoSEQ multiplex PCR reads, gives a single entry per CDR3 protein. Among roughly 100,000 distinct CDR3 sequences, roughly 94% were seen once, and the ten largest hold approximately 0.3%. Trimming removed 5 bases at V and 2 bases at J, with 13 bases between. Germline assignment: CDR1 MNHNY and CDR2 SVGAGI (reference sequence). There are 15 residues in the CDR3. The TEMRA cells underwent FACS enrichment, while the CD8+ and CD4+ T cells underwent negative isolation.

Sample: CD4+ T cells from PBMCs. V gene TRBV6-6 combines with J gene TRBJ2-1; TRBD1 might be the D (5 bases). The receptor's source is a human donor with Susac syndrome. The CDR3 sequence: CASSPADSPYNEQFF. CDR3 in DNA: TGTGCCAGCAGTCCAGCCGACAGCCCCTACAATGAGCAGTTCTTC.